The 15 T cell receptor beta chains listed next were all sequenced from one sample in a study of beta chain features in type 1 diabetes. Every isolated RNA sample was fully reverse transcribed, so sequencing captured expressed TCRB transcripts. TCRdb's table, derived via immunoSEQ multiplex PCR, lists solely in-frame clones and lacks some. In the table there are about 250,000 clones, around an eighth of which are singletons. The sequencing sample was made of naive CD4+ T cells from blood. The receptors were sampled from a woman in her 40s in good health.

This clone has more than one count but fewer than ten. The V gene is TRBV14, the J gene TRBJ1-6; perhaps TRBD1 as D (5 bases). The CDR3 is 14 amino acids. Germline V gene lookup returns CDR1 SGHDN and CDR2 FVKESK. With 1 base removed from V and 8 bases from J, the gap between germline ends came to 9 bases. This chain's CDR3 is CASSQGQGYSPLHF. The CDR3 DNA is TGTGCCAGCAGCCAAGGGCAGGGCTATTCACCCCTCCACTTT.

This clone was observed a handful of times. This rearrangement joins TRBV5-1 to TRBJ2-3; 10 bases line up with TRBD1. CDR1 SGHRS and CDR2 YFSETQ come from the germline V gene. This CDR3 is 15 amino acids long. The V gene end was trimmed by 5 bases and the J gene end by 2 bases; junction bases not matched to a gene: 5. The CDR3 region has the DNA TGCGCCAGCAGGCAGGGGACAGGGGTCACAGATACGCAGTATTTT. It yields the protein CASRQGTGVTDTQYF.

The V gene is TRBV5-1, the J gene TRBJ1-6; 11 positions match TRBD1. Trimming took 6 bases from V and 10 from J; bases not matched to a gene: 6. Germline V CDR1 and CDR2: SGHRS, YFSETQ. CDR3 size: 14 residues. CDR3 region: CASTRTGGNSPLHF. The CDR3 region has the DNA TGCGCCAGCACGAGGACAGGGGGCAACTCACCCCTCCACTTT.

This clone was counted once. The gene calls are TRBV2 and TRBJ1-4; D gene uncertain. The V end was cut by 4 bases, the J end by 3 bases, with 9 bases between. In germline, CDR1 is SNHLY, CDR2 FYNNEI. The CDR3 is 14 residues long. In DNA form, the CDR3 reads TGTGCCAGCAGTGGAGGGTATGCTAATGAAAAACTGTTTTTT. Translation: CASSGGYANEKLFF.

The rearrangement links TRBV5-1 to TRBJ1-6, with D perhaps matching TRBD1 (6 bases). This CDR3 has 12 residues. V gave up 8 bases and J gave up 8 bases, with 11 bases separating them. CDR1 is SGHRS, CDR2 YFSETQ, per germline. In DNA, the CDR3 is TGCGCCAGAACCCCAGGGGATTCACCCCTCCACTTT. It translates to CARTPGDSPLHF.

V is TRBV6-5 and J is TRBJ2-4; tentative D call: TRBD2 (5 bases). The CDR3 runs 14 residues. V was trimmed by 2 bases and J by 8 bases, leaving 13 bases between them. Germline V lookup: CDR1 MNHEY, CDR2 SVGAGI. CDR3 sequence reads: CASSYQTSRDIQYF. The CDR3 DNA is TGTGCCAGCAGTTACCAAACTAGTAGGGACATTCAGTACTTC.

Concerning this clone: Other DNA sequences in this specimen translate into the identical CDR3. The V gene is TRBV5-4, the J gene TRBJ2-5, with D perhaps TRBD1 (7 bases). Trimming took 2 bases from V and 5 from J, leaving 10 bases between them. In germline, CDR1 is SGHNT, CDR2 YYREEE (reference sequence). The CDR3 has 13 amino acids. CDR3 nucleotide sequence: TGTGCCAGCAGCTTCGGGGGACAGGAGACCCAGTACTTC. It codes for CASSFGGQETQYF.

This clone was seen only a few times. The genes are TRBV18 and TRBJ1-1; 7 bases are shared with TRBD1. Germline V gene sequence: CDR1 KGHSH, CDR2 LQKENI. Losses at the gene ends were 6 bases for V and 7 bases for J; bases not matched to a gene: 2. The CDR3 is 11 amino acids. Here the CDR3 DNA reads TGTGCCAGCTCCGGGACAGATGAAGCTTTCTTT. It encodes CASSGTDEAFF.

The chain links TRBV4-3 to TRBJ2-6; 7 bases are a match to TRBD1. Losses at the gene ends were 3 bases for V and 4 bases for J; bases not matched to a gene: 6. CDR1 and CDR2 (germline): LGHNA, YSLEER. There are 16 residues in the CDR3. The CDR3 loop reads CASSQTGLSGANVLTF. The CDR3 region has the DNA TGCGCCAGCAGCCAGACAGGGTTATCCGGGGCCAACGTCCTGACTTTC.

This clone showed up just a few times. V and J are TRBV6-5 and TRBJ2-1, with D possibly TRBD1 on 6 matching bases. The CDR3 spans 10 residues. Germline V gene lookup returns CDR1 MNHEY and CDR2 SVGAGI. The V and J ends lost 8 bases and 13 bases respectively, with 12 bases between them. The CDR3 nucleotides are TGTGCCAGCCGAGGGACATCCCAGTTCTTC. Protein: CASRGTSQFF.

The sample holds a few counts of this clone. V gene TRBV27 combines with J gene TRBJ1-6; tentative D call: TRBD1 (5 bases). Looked up from germline, CDR1 is MNHEY and CDR2 is SMNVEV (reference sequence). The V gene lost 2 bases and the J gene lost 7 bases, with 12 bases spanning the gap. The CDR3 is 15 amino acids. CDR3 sequence (DNA): TGTGCCAGCAGTTTAATTCAGGGTGAGAATTCACCCCTCCACTTT. Residues: CASSLIQGENSPLHF.

The genes are TRBV5-5 and TRBJ2-5; TRBD1 matches at 12 bases. Germline assignment: CDR1 SGHKS and CDR2 YYEKEE (reference sequence). This CDR3 spans 16 amino acids. After removal of 4 bases from V and 4 bases from J, the junction contained 8 bases not matched to a gene. CDR3 in DNA: TGTGCCAGCAGCCCGGGACAGGGGGCGCTGGGAGAGACCCAGTACTTC. It encodes CASSPGQGALGETQYF.

The chain uses TRBV29-1 and TRBJ1-2; D may be TRBD1 (6 bases). Germline values: CDR1 SQVTM, CDR2 ANQGSEA. Trimming stripped 8 bases from V and 7 bases from J, with 29 bases between. The CDR3 loop spans 16 amino acids. In DNA, the CDR3 is TGCAGCCCCTTACTGCTCATTCCGGGACAACGAACTGGCTACACCTTC. It is translated as CSPLLLIPGQRTGYTF.

The V gene is TRBV21-1, the J gene TRBJ1-5. TRBV21-1 is labeled a pseudogene. The CDR3 contains 15 residues. The CDR3, as DNA: TGTGCCAGCACCGGGGGGAAGTATAGCAATCAGCCCCAGCATTTT. Its protein is CASTGGKYSNQPQHF.

Only a few counts were recorded for this clone. The V call is TRBV4-1, the J call TRBJ1-4; TRBD1 matches 9 bases. The junction had 9 bases not matched to a gene; V was cut back by 2 bases and J by 8 bases. Germline loops: CDR1 MGHRA, CDR2 YSYEKL. This CDR3 is built from 16 residues. CDR3 in amino acids: CASSQPARDRVEKLFF. In DNA, the CDR3 is TGCGCCAGCAGCCAACCTGCGCGGGACAGGGTGGAAAAACTGTTTTTT.